This TCR beta chain was captured in a study of OX40 agonist ivuxolimab in advanced cancers. Study summary: Ivuxolimab, which patients received intravenously every 2 weeks, was dosed at 0.01 to 10 mg/kg. Regarding the study as a whole: Patients who responded partially at 0.1-3.0 mg/kg showed clonal expansion ranking among the lowest. Expanded clones were, on average, more numerous among CD8+ T cells than CD4+.

Systemic immunosuppression or autoimmune disease history was grounds to exclude patients. Sequencing was performed with immunoSEQ multiplex PCR; in TCRdb, only in-frame clones are kept and a portion is missing. This sample has 45,000 to 70,000 clones; around nine tenths occur once, and the top ten carry approximately 7.2%. This clone was seen just once. Its cognate antigen is unknown. This clonotype originated in an adult with an advanced solid tumor such as melanoma, head and neck, liver or kidney cancer. The material sequenced was CD4+ or CD8+ T cells sorted from blood, taken in a trial of the OX40 agonist ivuxolimab.

The CDR3 is CASSPPGGGYGYTF. The DNA for the CDR3 is TGTGCCAGCAGTCCCCCAGGGGGTGGCTATGGCTACACCTTC. The chain joins TRBV28 to TRBJ1-2, with TRBD1 matching 7 bases. Trimming took 5 bases from V and 4 from J; bases not matched to a gene: 7. Germline V gene sequence: CDR1 MDHEN, CDR2 SYDVKM. This CDR3 has 14 residues.